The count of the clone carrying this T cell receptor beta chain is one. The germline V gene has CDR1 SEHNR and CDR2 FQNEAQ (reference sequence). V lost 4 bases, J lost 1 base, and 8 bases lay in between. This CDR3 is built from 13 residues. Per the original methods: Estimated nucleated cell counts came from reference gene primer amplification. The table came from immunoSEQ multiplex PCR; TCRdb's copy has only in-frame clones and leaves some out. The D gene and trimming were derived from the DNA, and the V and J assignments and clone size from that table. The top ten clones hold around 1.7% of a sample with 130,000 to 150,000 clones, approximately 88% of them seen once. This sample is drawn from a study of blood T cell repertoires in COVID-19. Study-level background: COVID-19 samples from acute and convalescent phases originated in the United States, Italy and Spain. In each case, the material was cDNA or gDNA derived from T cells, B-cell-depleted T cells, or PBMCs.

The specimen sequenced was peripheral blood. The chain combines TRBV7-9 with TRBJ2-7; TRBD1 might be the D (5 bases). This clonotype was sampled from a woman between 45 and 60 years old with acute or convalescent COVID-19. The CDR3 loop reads CASSSTVSYEQYF. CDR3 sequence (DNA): TGTGCCAGCAGCTCGACAGTATCCTACGAGCAGTACTTC.